Listed here are 9 T cell receptor beta chains from one sample, sequenced in a study of cytomegalovirus exposure and HLA in healthy donors. The PCR employed 60 Vbeta primers together with 13 Jbeta primers. Sequenced by immunoSEQ multiplex PCR; TCRdb stores in-frame clones only, minus some. The sample has 95,000 to 120,000 clones, 82% seen once; the top ten hold 2.5%. Sequencing was performed on PBMCs. These receptors all stem from a woman younger than 30 in good health and CMV-seronegative.

This chain connects TRBV30 to TRBJ1-1; 8 bases align to TRBD1. V shed 2 bases and J 2 bases; nucleotides not matched to a gene: 4. The CDR3 contains 14 residues. Germline V gives CDR1 GTSNPN, CDR2 SVGIG (reference sequence). CDR3 sequence reads: CAWSRGTGNTEAFF. DNA for the CDR3: TGTGCCTGGAGTAGGGGGACAGGCAACACTGAAGCTTTCTTT.

The gene calls are TRBV21-1 and TRBJ1-2. TRBV21-1 is designated a pseudogene. CDR3 size: 14 residues. CDR3 coding DNA: TGTGCCAGCAGCACTCGGAGGGCCCTCTATGGCTACACCTTC. Protein: CASSTRRALYGYTF.

This clone was found once. The chain couples TRBV6-1 to TRBJ2-7; D may be TRBD1 (5 bases). Trimming stripped 6 bases from V and 0 bases from J, with 12 bases between. The length of the CDR3 is 14 residues. Per the germline V gene, CDR1 is MNHNS and CDR2 is SASEGT. The CDR3 protein is CASRDKASSYEQYF. CDR3 coding DNA: TGTGCCAGCAGGGACAAGGCTAGCTCCTACGAGCAGTACTTC.

The chain combines TRBV5-1 with TRBJ2-1, with 12 bases fitting TRBD2. CDR3 size: 16 residues. The V gene end was trimmed by 4 bases and the J gene end by 6 bases; junction bases not matched to a gene: 8. Germline CDR1 is SGHRS and CDR2 is YFSETQ. The CDR3 coding sequence is TGCGCCAGCAGCCCACCGACTAGCGGGAGTTTCAATGAGCAGTTCTTC. This translates into CASSPPTSGSFNEQFF.

The V call is TRBV20-1, the J call TRBJ1-1; no reliable D call. This CDR3 comprises 10 residues. The germline V gene has CDR1 DFQATT and CDR2 SNEGSKA (reference sequence). Trimming pared 5 bases from V and 8 bases from J, leaving 9 bases between. CDR3 sequence reads: CSAANFEAFF. CDR3 nucleotides: TGCAGTGCTGCGAATTTCGAAGCTTTCTTT.

This clone came up a few times. This sequence joins TRBV2 and TRBJ1-1; TRBD1 might be the D (6 bases). The germline V gene encodes CDR1 SNHLY and CDR2 FYNNEI. Between the trimmed V and J ends, which lost 4 bases and 7 bases, there was a span of 13 bases. The CDR3 extends over 13 amino acids. The CDR3 loop reads CASSGDRTVEAFF. DNA of the CDR3: TGTGCCAGCAGTGGAGACAGGACAGTTGAAGCTTTCTTT.

CDR3 sequence (DNA): TGTGCCAGCAGTTACTTATATGGCTACACCTTC. Amino acids: CASSYLYGYTF. The chain recombines TRBV6-5 with TRBJ1-2; D ambiguous. The CDR3 contains 11 residues. V lost 1 base, J lost 5 bases, and 2 bases lay in between. CDR1 and CDR2 from the germline V gene are MNHEY and SVGAGI.

The chain has TRBV27 and TRBJ2-3; D not resolved. Germline-derived CDR1 and CDR2 are MNHEY and SMNVEV (reference sequence). CDR3 length: 10 amino acids. V lost 8 bases, J lost 2 bases, and 2 bases lay in between. The DNA for the CDR3 is TGTGCCAGCTACACAGATACGCAGTATTTT. Its translation: CASYTDTQYF.

This rearrangement joins TRBV6-1 to TRBJ1-5; possibly TRBD1 for D (5 bases). The germline gives CDR1 MNHNS, CDR2 SASEGT. The CDR3 sequence is 13 residues long. Trimming took 2 bases from V and 6 from J, leaving 8 bases between them. This CDR3 is CASSELGAQPQHF. In nucleotides, the CDR3 is TGTGCCAGCAGTGAATTAGGGGCTCAGCCCCAGCATTTT.